Each of the 30 T cell receptor beta chains below was sequenced from the same sample in a study of OX40 agonist ivuxolimab in advanced cancers. TCRdb's copy holds only in-frame clones and misses some; the assay was immunoSEQ multiplex PCR. The table records 60,000 or so clones, 94% of them present only once. Sequences were derived from CD4+ or CD8+ T cells sorted from blood, sampled in a trial of the OX40 agonist ivuxolimab. The receptors derive from an adult with an advanced solid tumor such as melanoma, head and neck, liver or kidney cancer.

This chain links TRBV19 with TRBJ1-2, with unresolved D. V lost 3 bases to trimming and J lost 0 bases, with 11 bases between them. There are 15 residues in the CDR3. Germline V gives CDR1 LNHDA, CDR2 SQIVND (reference sequence). The CDR3: CASSMPYRANYGYTF. The CDR3 bases are TGTGCCAGTAGTATGCCGTACCGAGCTAACTATGGCTACACCTTC.

V is TRBV18 and J is TRBJ2-3, with 9 nucleotides matching TRBD2. Trimming took 2 bases from V and 2 from J; bases not matched to a gene: 5. This CDR3 has 16 residues. In germline, CDR1 is KGHSH, CDR2 LQKENI. The CDR3 is CASSPGLAGNTDTQYF. The CDR3 DNA is TGTGCCAGCTCACCAGGGCTAGCGGGGAACACAGATACGCAGTATTTT.

V is TRBV6-4 and J is TRBJ2-7; D is undetermined. The V end lost 5 bases, the J end lost 0 bases, and 14 bases lay between the germline ends. The CDR3 extends over 15 amino acids. CDR1 and CDR2 from the germline V gene are MRHNA and SNTAGT. CDR3 DNA: TGTGCCAGCAGTCCCCAGCCGCTGAGCTCCTACGAGCAGTACTTC. It yields the protein CASSPQPLSSYEQYF.

Only one count was recorded for this clone. The genes are TRBV5-5 and TRBJ2-7; D unclear. The V gene lost 4 bases and the J gene lost 3 bases, with 20 bases spanning the gap. The CDR3 contains 16 residues. Germline V gene data show CDR1 as SGHKS and CDR2 as YYEKEE (reference sequence). In DNA, the CDR3 is TGTGCCAGCAGCCTGGACGGACGATGGGCAGTCTACGAGCAGTACTTC. Protein product: CASSLDGRWAVYEQYF.

V and J are TRBV30 and TRBJ1-4; 12 bases agree with TRBD1. The CDR3 has 16 amino acids. V shed 0 bases and J 2 bases; nucleotides not matched to a gene: 1. The germline gives CDR1 GTSNPN, CDR2 SVGIG (reference sequence). The DNA of the CDR3 is TGTGCCTGGAGTGTAGGGACAGGGGGCACTAATGAAAAACTGTTTTTT. Translated: CAWSVGTGGTNEKLFF.

This clone was recorded once. This rearrangement joins TRBV7-9 to TRBJ1-1; 7 positions match TRBD1. The V segment lost 2 bases and the J segment 3 bases; nucleotides outside the gene matches: 12. Germline V lookup: CDR1 SEHNR, CDR2 FQNEAQ (reference sequence). This CDR3 has 17 residues. CDR3 DNA: TGTGCCAGCAGCTTACCGGCCGAGGGGGCGGGTGACACTGAAGCTTTCTTT. Amino acid sequence: CASSLPAEGAGDTEAFF.

The V and J genes are TRBV6-5 and TRBJ2-7, with TRBD2 matching over 8 bases. Unmatched junction bases numbered 6, after V lost 2 bases and J lost 3 bases. The CDR3 covers 15 residues. Germline V gene sequence: CDR1 MNHEY, CDR2 SVGAGI. The CDR3 sequence: CASSYGIAGYYEQYF. CDR3 nucleotides: TGTGCCAGCAGTTACGGGATAGCGGGATACTACGAGCAGTACTTC.

The gene calls are TRBV19 and TRBJ1-1, with 7 bases fitting TRBD1. From germline, CDR1 is LNHDA and CDR2 SQIVND (reference sequence). Losses at the gene ends were 5 bases for V and 4 bases for J; bases not matched to a gene: 1. This CDR3 has 12 amino acids. The CDR3 reads CASSSGGTEAFF. The CDR3 region has the DNA TGTGCCAGTAGTTCAGGGGGCACTGAAGCTTTCTTT.

The gene calls are TRBV30 and TRBJ2-5; possibly TRBD2 for D (6 bases). This CDR3 comprises 14 residues. In germline, CDR1 is GTSNPN, CDR2 SVGIG (reference sequence). V lost 2 bases and J 5 bases, leaving 15 bases between the germline ends. The CDR3 coding sequence is TGTGCCTGGAGTCCCGAGACTAGACAGGAGACCCAGTACTTC. Translating it yields CAWSPETRQETQYF.

This chain joins TRBV14 and TRBJ1-1, with D hard to call. The CDR3 length is 13 residues. V was cut by 1 base and J by 6 bases, with 9 bases left in between. Germline loops: CDR1 SGHDN, CDR2 FVKESK. CDR3 sequence: CASSQGWAPEAFF. CDR3 nucleotide sequence: TGTGCCAGCAGCCAAGGCTGGGCACCTGAAGCTTTCTTT.

The gene calls are TRBV7-9 and TRBJ2-1, with 8 positions matching TRBD2. There are 14 residues in the CDR3. Trimming took 5 bases from V and 7 from J; bases not matched to a gene: 7. Germline loops: CDR1 SEHNR, CDR2 FQNEAQ (reference sequence). The CDR3 region is CASSLLGRGNEQFF. The CDR3 DNA is TGTGCCAGCAGCCTACTCGGGAGGGGGAATGAGCAGTTCTTC.

V is TRBV9 and J is TRBJ2-1; 9 bases match TRBD1. The germline CDR1 and CDR2 sequences are SGDLS and YYNGEE. This CDR3 spans 15 amino acids. The trim removed 4 bases at V and 7 bases at J, leaving 9 bases unmatched. The CDR3 protein is CASSSRDRAPNEQFF. CDR3 bases: TGTGCCAGCAGCAGCCGGGACAGGGCGCCAAATGAGCAGTTCTTC.

The chain combines TRBV11-2 with TRBJ2-7, with D possibly TRBD2 on 6 matching bases. The CDR3 sequence is 14 residues long. Per germline, CDR1 SGHAT and CDR2 FQNNGV. Trimming took off 4 bases at V and 2 bases at J, with 12 bases between the two ends. The CDR3 nucleotides are TGTGCCAGCAGCTATGGCGGCGGGGCCTACGAGCAGTACTTC. Amino acid sequence: CASSYGGGAYEQYF.

This clone was seen a single time. CDR3 nucleotide sequence: TGTGCCAGCAGCGCCACTAGCGCCGTATACAATGAGCAGTTCTTC. As protein: CASSATSAVYNEQFF. This chain connects TRBV9 to TRBJ2-1, with 7 bases matching TRBD2. CDR1 is SGDLS, CDR2 YYNGEE, per germline. The CDR3 is made up of 15 amino acids. V was pared by 3 bases and J by 4 bases, with 7 bases of the junction left unmatched.

The rearrangement joins TRBV27 to TRBJ1-2; D not resolved. The CDR3 runs 12 residues. Between the trimmed V and J ends, which lost 3 bases and 11 bases, there was a span of 13 bases. The germline gives CDR1 MNHEY, CDR2 SMNVEV (reference sequence). In nucleotides, the CDR3 is TGTGCCAGCAGTTTCCCTGACGGACCGTACACCTTC. Protein: CASSFPDGPYTF.

Ten or more counts support this clone. V gene TRBV4-2 combines with J gene TRBJ2-7, with 9 bases identical to TRBD2. Germline CDR1 and CDR2: LGHNA and YNFKEQ. V dropped 0 bases and J dropped 6; count of bases not matched to a gene: 9. The CDR3 consists of 16 residues. The CDR3 DNA follows: TGTGCCAGCAGCCAAGATTGGGCTAGCGGGAAGTCCGAGCAGTACTTC. It translates to CASSQDWASGKSEQYF.

The DNA for the CDR3 is TGCGCCAGCAGCTTGATGAGCTCTGGAAACACCATATATTTT. Translating gives CASSLMSSGNTIYF. The rearrangement uses TRBV5-1 and TRBJ1-3; D is unclear. The CDR3 loop spans 14 amino acids. CDR1 SGHRS and CDR2 YFSETQ come from the germline V gene. Trimming removed 1 base at V and 0 bases at J, with 5 bases between.

The chain carries TRBV13 and TRBJ2-4; TRBD2 matches at 7 bases. Unmatched junction bases numbered 15, after V lost 7 bases and J lost 9 bases. The CDR3 runs to 15 residues. Germline V lookup: CDR1 PRHDT, CDR2 FYEKMQ (reference sequence). The CDR3, as DNA: TGTGCCAGCACCCAAGGAGGGGAGGGCCGGCCCATTCAGTACTTC. Translation: CASTQGGEGRPIQYF.

This chain links TRBV7-2 with TRBJ2-2; the D is unclear. The germline V and J ends were trimmed by 5 bases and 7 bases, with 14 bases remaining between them. Germline CDR1 SGHTA, CDR2 FQGNSA. CDR3 length: 14 residues. The CDR3 loop reads CASSLRTRNGELFF. CDR3 DNA sequence: TGTGCCAGCAGCCTCCGGACCAGGAACGGGGAGCTGTTTTTT.

This clone was observed a handful of times. This chain uses TRBV28 with TRBJ1-2, with 7 bases fitting TRBD1. The CDR3 is 17 residues long. The V segment lost 6 bases and the J segment 5 bases; nucleotides outside the gene matches: 18. The V gene's germline CDR1 is MDHEN and CDR2 SYDVKM. In DNA, the CDR3 is TGTGCCAGCAGCGATCGAGAACAGGGGAATACCCCTTATGGCTACACCTTC. It specifies CASSDREQGNTPYGYTF.

The table lists this clone with a count of one. J is TRBJ2-5 and V is TRBV7-9, with TRBD2 identical over 8 bases. The CDR3 extends over 15 amino acids. Germline V lookup: CDR1 SEHNR, CDR2 FQNEAQ (reference sequence). The J segment lost 5 bases and the V segment lost 5 bases, leaving 10 bases of the junction unmatched. Here the CDR3 DNA reads TGTGCCAGCAGCCCTCCGGGAGCGGGAGAGGAGACCCAGTACTTC. Amino acid sequence: CASSPPGAGEETQYF.

The chain couples TRBV2 to TRBJ2-6; D may be TRBD2 (7 bases). Trimming removed 8 bases from V and 0 bases from J, with 17 bases in between. The CDR3 spans 17 residues. Germline CDR1 reads SNHLY; CDR2 reads FYNNEI. Here the CDR3 reads CASGGGGGISGANVLTF. CDR3 in DNA: TGTGCCAGCGGAGGAGGCGGGGGCATCTCTGGGGCCAACGTCCTGACTTTC.

A single count supports this clone. The V gene is TRBV25-1, the J gene TRBJ1-1; D unclear. The V and J ends lost 7 bases and 4 bases respectively, with 4 bases between them. This CDR3 is 10 amino acids long. The germline V gene encodes CDR1 MGHDK and CDR2 SYGVNS. The CDR3 region is CASISTEAFF. The CDR3 nucleotides read TGTGCCAGCATAAGCACTGAAGCTTTCTTT.

The chain links TRBV5-8 to TRBJ1-6; TRBD1 is a possible D gene (5 bases). The V gene's germline CDR1 is SGHTS and CDR2 YDEGEE. Trimming took 7 bases from V and 3 from J, leaving 8 bases between them. The CDR3 has 13 residues. DNA for the CDR3: TGTGCCAGCTGGGGGATCTATAATTCACCCCTCCACTTT. This translates into CASWGIYNSPLHF. Full variable domain (remainder filled in from reference TRBV5-8 and TRBJ1-6): EAGVTQSPTHLIKTRGQQATLRCSPISGHTSVYWYQQALGLGLQFLLWYDEGEERNRGNFPPRFSGRQFPNYSSELNVNALELEDSALYLCASWGIYNSPLHFGNGTRLTVT.

The chain couples TRBV2 to TRBJ2-2; tentatively, D is TRBD1 (5 bases). V shed 5 bases and J shed 1 base, with 17 bases lying between them. Germline V gene lookup returns CDR1 SNHLY and CDR2 FYNNEI. The CDR3 is made up of 17 amino acids. DNA for the CDR3: TGTGCCAGCAGTCGGCAGGGTTTTTCCAAGAACACCGGGGAGCTGTTTTTT. Protein product: CASSRQGFSKNTGELFF.

The chain carries TRBV19 and TRBJ2-7, with D perhaps matching TRBD1 (5 bases). CDR3 length equals 13 residues. Germline V gene sequence: CDR1 LNHDA, CDR2 SQIVND (reference sequence). The V and J ends lost 5 bases and 3 bases respectively, with 11 bases between them. CDR3 sequence (DNA): TGTGCCAGTAGTCTACGACAGTTCTACGAGCAGTACTTC. Translation gives CASSLRQFYEQYF.

V is TRBV11-2 and J is TRBJ2-1, with 8 bases aligning to TRBD2. Germline CDR1 SGHAT, CDR2 FQNNGV. The CDR3 runs to 16 residues. V shed 1 base, J shed 7 bases, and the junction held 9 bases outside the gene matches. In DNA, the CDR3 is TGTGCCAGCAGCTTAGCAGGGGAACTAGCGGATAATGAGCAGTTCTTC. It codes for CASSLAGELADNEQFF.

This clone appeared a single time. V usage is TRBV5-5 and J usage is TRBJ2-1; maybe TRBD2 (6 bases). Germline CDR1 SGHKS, CDR2 YYEKEE (reference sequence). The CDR3 is made up of 15 amino acids. V lost 1 base and J 2 bases, leaving 10 bases between the germline ends. The CDR3 sequence: CASSLTASAYNEQFF. The DNA of the CDR3 is TGTGCCAGCAGCTTGACGGCTAGCGCCTACAATGAGCAGTTCTTC. Combining the CDR3 with reference TRBV5-5 and TRBJ2-1 gives the whole variable domain DAGVTQSPTHLIKTRGQQVTLRCSPISGHKSVSWYQQVLGQGPQFIFQYYEKEERGRGNFPDRFSARQFPNYSSELNVNALLLGDSALYLCASSLTASAYNEQFFGPGTRLTVL.

This clone was observed once. This rearrangement joins TRBV19 to TRBJ1-1, with 12 bases matching TRBD1. After removal of 5 bases from V and 1 base from J, the junction contained 11 bases not matched to a gene. From germline, CDR1 is LNHDA and CDR2 SQIVND (reference sequence). The CDR3 has 18 amino acids. The CDR3 here is CASSVPGTGGDTNTEAFF. DNA of the CDR3: TGTGCCAGTAGTGTACCCGGGACAGGGGGCGATACGAACACTGAAGCTTTCTTT.

This chain uses TRBV2 with TRBJ2-7, with 7 bases that match TRBD2. CDR1 SNHLY and CDR2 FYNNEI come from the germline V gene. The ends lost 10 bases at V and 4 bases at J; junction bases unmatched: 10. The CDR3 spans 13 residues. Here the CDR3 reads CATQGGPVYEQYF. The CDR3 bases are TGTGCCACTCAGGGAGGGCCGGTGTACGAGCAGTACTTC.